There are a few counts of the clone carrying this T cell receptor beta chain. CDR1 and CDR2 from the germline V gene are PRHDT and FYEKMQ (reference sequence). Trimming cost V 2 bases and J 9 bases, with 5 bases left between them. CDR3 length equals 12 residues. The data stem from a study of blood T cell repertoires in COVID-19. The table came from immunoSEQ multiplex PCR; TCRdb's copy has only in-frame clones and leaves some out. Of under 60,000 clones listed, around 82% are singletons. This chain connects TRBV13 to TRBJ1-6, with D unclear. Sequencing was carried out using peripheral blood. The clonotype was recovered from a human donor in a cohort sampled during active COVID-19. The CDR3 sequence: CASSLLLSPLHF. The CDR3 DNA reads as TGTGCCAGCAGCTTATTACTTTCACCCCTCCACTTT. Variable domain in full (rest from reference TRBV13 and TRBJ1-6): AAGVIQSPRHLIKEKRETATLKCYPIPRHDTVYWYQQGPGQDPQFLISFYEKMQSDKGSIPDRFSAQQFSDYHSELNMSSLELGDSALYFCASSLLLSPLHFGNGTRLTVT.